The rows below give T cell receptor beta chains drawn from one sample of a study of blood T cell repertoires in COVID-19. Assay used: immunoSEQ multiplex PCR; TCRdb lists only in-frame clones, some missing. This table holds about 400,000 clones, roughly 85% found once. Material for sequencing was PBMCs or T cells enriched from blood (not recorded which). These receptors came from a woman younger than 30 with acute COVID-19. Each CDR3 is given without its conserved first and last residue. Expanded clones are given a class, and other clones once, few, many or no size at all.

clone size: NA
V gene: TRBV5-8
CDR3 protein: ASSIAGTSGADTQY

clone size: NA
V gene: TRBV30
CDR3 protein: AWSFNRGGRETQY

clone size: NA
V gene: TRBV6-9
CDR3 protein: ASSRPKSDRVGNEKLF

clone size: NA
V gene: TRBV19
CDR3 protein: ASSRDRTGVHNEQF

clone size: once
V gene: TRBV27
CDR3 protein: ASSTTSGGDEQY

clone size: NA
V gene: TRBV9
CDR3 protein: ASSVGGYSSYEQY

clone size: NA
V gene: TRBV12-3/TRBV12-4
CDR3 protein: ASSFTRGWQY

clone size: NA
V gene: TRBV7-9
CDR3 protein: ASSLDRVNTEAF

clone size: NA
V gene: TRBV6-2/TRBV6-3
CDR3 protein: ASSYPGGMNTEAF

clone size: NA
V gene: TRBV5-6
CDR3 protein: ASSSTPGYEQY

clone size: NA
V gene: TRBV29-1
CDR3 protein: SVEGADYEQY

clone size: NA
V gene: TRBV7-3
CDR3 protein: ASSAGTEHGYT

clone size: NA
V gene: TRBV7-2
CDR3 protein: ASSSRPGSETQY

clone size: NA
V gene: TRBV12-5
CDR3 protein: ASGPQGPGYT

clone size: NA
V gene: TRBV15
CDR3 protein: ATSRGDLAASSYNEQF

clone size: NA
V gene: TRBV6-6
CDR3 protein: ASRRTSTTYEQY

clone size: NA
V gene: TRBV12-3/TRBV12-4
CDR3 protein: ASSSGGGYGYT

clone size: NA
V gene: TRBV7-9
CDR3 protein: ASSPLGVEQF

clone size: NA
V gene: TRBV9
CDR3 protein: ASSATANSPLH

clone size: NA
V gene: TRBV19
CDR3 protein: ASSMSSGGEQF

clone size: NA
V gene: TRBV7-9
CDR3 protein: ASSLAGQHNQPQH

clone size: NA
V gene: TRBV4-3
CDR3 protein: ASSLSSVSTYEQY

clone size: NA
V gene: TRBV5-5
CDR3 protein: ASIMRTEAF

clone size: NA
V gene: TRBV5-1
CDR3 protein: ASSQTVGAEETQY

clone size: NA
V gene: TRBV30
CDR3 protein: AWSVQGAEKLF

clone size: many
V gene: TRBV10-3
CDR3 protein: AISEGQGAYEQY

clone size: few
V gene: TRBV29-1
CDR3 protein: SAMTGSGYT

clone size: NA
V gene: TRBV7-9
CDR3 protein: ASSSENYNQPQH

clone size: NA
V gene: TRBV7-2
CDR3 protein: ASRPTSSEQY

clone size: NA
V gene: TRBV12-5
CDR3 protein: ASGLVLTATSVETQY

clone size: NA
V gene: TRBV30
CDR3 protein: AWSVGNYNEQF

clone size: NA
V gene: TRBV12-3/TRBV12-4
CDR3 protein: ASSLRQGRQY

clone size: few
V gene: TRBV7-9
CDR3 protein: ASSLEGRRQPQH

clone size: NA
V gene: TRBV4-1
CDR3 protein: ASSQPGTSKWNEQF

clone size: NA
V gene: TRBV4-1
CDR3 protein: ASSQDTGIQETQY

clone size: once
V gene: TRBV28
CDR3 protein: ASSSILANRKNEQY

clone size: NA
V gene: TRBV3-1/TRBV3-2
CDR3 protein: ASSPQGAITDTQY

clone size: NA
V gene: TRBV28
CDR3 protein: ASSPQINYGYT